The sequence of this TCR beta chain was determined in a study of shared clonotypes between healthy human individuals. The data were produced by immunoSEQ multiplex PCR, yet TCRdb's version contains in-frame clones alone and is incomplete. The sample lists around 1.1 million clones, 60% to 80% occurring once. To note about this clone: Its antigen is unidentified.

Overall study results and limits: Investigators expected sequencing depth to affect clonotype sharing among donors.

With 0 bases removed from V and 6 bases from J, the gap between germline ends came to 8 bases. The CDR3 consists of 14 residues. Per the germline V gene, CDR1 is LGHNA and CDR2 is YSLEER. The specimen sequenced was memory CD4+ T cells from PBMCs. Described subset: CD45RA-negative fraction. The clonotype originates from a man aged 18-30 years in good health. Some clones in this sample may be carry-over from other donors' samples. The chain carries TRBV4-3 and TRBJ1-4, with D hard to call. CDR3 nucleotides: TGCGCCAGCAGCCAAGATAGGAGGGATGAAAAACTGTTTTTT. This codes for CASSQDRRDEKLFF.